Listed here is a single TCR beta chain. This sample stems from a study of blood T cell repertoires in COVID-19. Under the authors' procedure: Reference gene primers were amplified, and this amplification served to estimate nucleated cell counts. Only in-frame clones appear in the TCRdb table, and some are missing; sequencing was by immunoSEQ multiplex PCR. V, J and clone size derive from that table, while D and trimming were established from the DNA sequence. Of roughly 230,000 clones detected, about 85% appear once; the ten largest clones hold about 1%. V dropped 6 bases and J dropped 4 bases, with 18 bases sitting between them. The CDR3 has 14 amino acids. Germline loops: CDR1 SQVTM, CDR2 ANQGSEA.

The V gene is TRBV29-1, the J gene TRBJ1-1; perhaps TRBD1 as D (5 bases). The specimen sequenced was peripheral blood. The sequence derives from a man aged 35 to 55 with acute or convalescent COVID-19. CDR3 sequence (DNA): TGCAGCGTGGCCGAAGGGCAGGGCGGCACTGAAGCTTTCTTT. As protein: CSVAEGQGGTEAFF.